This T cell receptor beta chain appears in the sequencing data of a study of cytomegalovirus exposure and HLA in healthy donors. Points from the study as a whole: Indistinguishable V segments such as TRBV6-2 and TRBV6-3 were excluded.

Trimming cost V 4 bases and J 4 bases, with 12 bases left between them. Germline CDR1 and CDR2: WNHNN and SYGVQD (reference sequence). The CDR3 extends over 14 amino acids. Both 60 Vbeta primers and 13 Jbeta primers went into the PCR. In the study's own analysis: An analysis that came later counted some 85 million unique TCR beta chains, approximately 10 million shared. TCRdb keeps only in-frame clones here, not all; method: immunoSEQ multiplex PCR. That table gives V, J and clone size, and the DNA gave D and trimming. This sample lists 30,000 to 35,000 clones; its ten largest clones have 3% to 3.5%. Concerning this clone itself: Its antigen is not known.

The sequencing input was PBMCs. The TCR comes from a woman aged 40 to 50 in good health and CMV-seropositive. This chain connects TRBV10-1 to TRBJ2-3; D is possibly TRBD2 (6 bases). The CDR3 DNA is TGCGCCAGCAGTGCTGCGGGAAGCGCAGATACGCAGTATTTT. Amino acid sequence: CASSAAGSADTQYF.